This T cell receptor beta chain was sequenced in a study of T cell repertoires in cytomegalovirus infection. Study summary: Public TCR beta signatures marked donors with CMV infection and the matching HLA. Points from the study as a whole: The response measured ex vivo was dominated by TCR beta clonotypes (HLA-C-restricted and CMV-specific).

The V gene lost 1 base and the J gene lost 2 bases, with 6 bases spanning the gap. Per germline, CDR1 MGHDK and CDR2 SYGVNS. The length of the CDR3 is 14 residues. TCRdb reprocessed the reads via MiXCR and lists one record per CDR3 protein. The sample comprises about a million distinct CDR3 sequences, roughly 30% of which are singletons, and under 15% rests with the top ten. A word on this clonotype: As yet, its antigen is unknown.

The sample consisted of cultured CD8+ T cells from PBMCs, taken from culture after CMV antigen stimulation. This sequence joins TRBV25-1 and TRBJ1-5; D is ambiguous. The receptor was isolated from a human donor in good health (CMV status not recorded). Some clones in this sample may be carry-over from other donors' samples. CDR3 bases: TGTGCCAGCAGTGAATGGGAGGGCAATCAGCCCCAGCATTTT. This sequence encodes CASSEWEGNQPQHF.